This T cell receptor beta chain was retrieved from a study of shared clonotypes between healthy human individuals. Across the study: Participating donors consisted of a couple of women and a few men aged 18 to 49. Used for every donor were three CD4 naive, three CD4 memory, two CD8 naive and one CD8 memory plate. Study-wide results and limits: Generation probabilities of non-shared clonotypes were lower (relative to those shared by all four donors). Apart from blood, nothing was sampled; tissue repertoires likely differ.

Method: immunoSEQ multiplex PCR; TCRdb's copy keeps in-frame clones and lacks some. This sample yields about 2,100,000 clones, of which 90% to 95% are seen a single time; about 1.8% belongs to the top ten. Naive CD8 isolation took CD45RO-negative cells positively selected for CCR7 and excluded terminally differentiated effector memory CD45RA+ cells. J lost 3 bases, V lost 2 bases, and 3 bases had no gene match. Germline V gene sequence: CDR1 MNHEY, CDR2 SVGAGI. This CDR3 has 14 residues. Concerning this clone itself: Its antigen is currently unknown. Other DNA sequences of this sample code for an identical CDR3.

The chain recombines TRBV6-5 with TRBJ2-5; 7 bases agree with TRBD2. This TCR was sampled from a man younger than 35 in good health. Some clones in this sample may be carry-over from other donors' samples. The specimen sequenced was naive CD8+ T cells from PBMCs. The CDR3 region is CASSYGGGEETQYF. CDR3 coding DNA: TGTGCCAGCAGTTACGGTGGGGGGGAAGAGACCCAGTACTTC.